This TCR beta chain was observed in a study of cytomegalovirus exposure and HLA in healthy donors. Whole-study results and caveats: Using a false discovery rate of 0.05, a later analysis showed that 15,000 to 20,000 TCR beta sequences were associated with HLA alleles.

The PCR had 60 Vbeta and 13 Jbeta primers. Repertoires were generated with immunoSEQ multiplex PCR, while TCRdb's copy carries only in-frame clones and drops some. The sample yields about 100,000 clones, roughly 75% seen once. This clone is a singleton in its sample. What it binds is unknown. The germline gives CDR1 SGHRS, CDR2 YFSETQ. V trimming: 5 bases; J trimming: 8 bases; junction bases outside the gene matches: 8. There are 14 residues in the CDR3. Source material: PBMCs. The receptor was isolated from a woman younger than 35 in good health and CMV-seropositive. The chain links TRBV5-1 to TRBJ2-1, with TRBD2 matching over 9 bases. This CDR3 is CASSLSSGSDEQFF. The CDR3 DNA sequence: TGCGCCAGCAGTCTTAGTAGCGGGAGCGATGAGCAGTTCTTC. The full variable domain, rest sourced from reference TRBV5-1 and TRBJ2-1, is KAGVTQTPRYLIKTRGQQVTLSCSPISGHRSVSWYQQTPGQGLQFLFEYFSETQRNKGNFPGRFSGRQFSNSRSEMNVSTLELGDSALYLCASSLSSGSDEQFFGPGTRLTVL.